One and the same sample provided the 30 T cell receptor beta chains below, sequenced in a study of blood T cell repertoires in COVID-19. Produced via immunoSEQ multiplex PCR; TCRdb's table is partial and in-frame only. The profile shows 98,000 or so clones, around 85% of them singletons. The material sequenced was peripheral blood. The receptors originated from a woman over 75 with active or convalescent COVID-19.

In DNA, the CDR3 is TGTGCCAGCAGCCGGACTGATCTGACTAGCGTAAGCTCCTACAATGAGCAGTTCTTC. Protein product: CASSRTDLTSVSSYNEQFF. The chain is built from TRBV9 and TRBJ2-1, with 8 bases fitting TRBD2. There are 19 residues in the CDR3. In germline, CDR1 is SGDLS, CDR2 YYNGEE. V trimming: 4 bases; J trimming: 0 bases; junction bases outside the gene matches: 15. The full variable domain, with the rest looked up from reference TRBV9 and TRBJ2-1, is DSGVTQTPKHLITATGQRVTLRCSPRSGDLSVYWYQQSLDQGLQFLIQYYNGEERAKGNILERFSAQQFPDLHSELNLSSLELGDSALYFCASSRTDLTSVSSYNEQFFGPGTRLTVL.

The CDR3 sequence: CAWSYSGRVDTGELFF. The CDR3 coding sequence is TGTGCCTGGAGCTATAGCGGGAGGGTTGACACCGGGGAGCTGTTTTTT. The chain is built from TRBV30 and TRBJ2-2; 11 bases align to TRBD2. Germline loops: CDR1 GTSNPN, CDR2 SVGIG (reference sequence). V lost 3 bases to trimming and J lost 3 bases; unmatched junction nucleotides: 6. This CDR3 has 16 amino acids.

The gene calls are TRBV9 and TRBJ2-1; D may be TRBD1 (6 bases). Looked up from germline, CDR1 is SGDLS and CDR2 is YYNGEE. CDR3 length: 15 residues. Trimming left V 0 bases short and J 6 bases short, with 13 bases between. The CDR3 spells CASSVDTGTPNEQFF. The DNA of the CDR3 is TGTGCCAGCAGCGTAGACACCGGGACACCCAATGAGCAGTTCTTC.

This chain uses TRBV11-2 with TRBJ2-3; D is uncertain. CDR1 is SGHAT and CDR2 is FQNNGV in the germline V gene. This CDR3 has 13 amino acids. V was cut by 3 bases and J by 0 bases, with 4 bases left in between. The DNA of the CDR3 is TGTGCCAGCAGCTTTTCTAGCACAGATACGCAGTATTTT. Translating gives CASSFSSTDTQYF.

The gene calls are TRBV28 and TRBJ1-1, with TRBD1 matching 8 bases. V trimming: 1 base; J trimming: 0 bases; junction bases outside the gene matches: 10. The CDR3 is 18 residues long. Germline values: CDR1 MDHEN, CDR2 SYDVKM. CDR3 loop: CASSLFPGQGGMNTEAFF. CDR3 DNA: TGTGCCAGCAGTTTATTCCCCGGACAGGGAGGGATGAACACTGAAGCTTTCTTT.

This chain links TRBV24-1 with TRBJ1-2; maybe TRBD1 (5 bases). Trimming pared 5 bases from V and 2 bases from J, leaving 11 bases between. The CDR3 covers 14 residues. Germline V gene lookup returns CDR1 KGHDR and CDR2 SFDVKD. CDR3 loop: CATSGGGRNYGYTF. CDR3 coding DNA: TGTGCCACCAGTGGGGGGGGTCGGAACTATGGCTACACCTTC.

The chain couples TRBV28 to TRBJ1-4; TRBD1 is a possible D gene (6 bases). This CDR3 is 13 amino acids long. Germline V gene sequence: CDR1 MDHEN, CDR2 SYDVKM. Trimming stripped 10 bases from V and 0 bases from J, with 9 bases between. CDR3 nucleotides: TGTGCCACCGGGACACCAACTAATGAAAAACTGTTTTTT. Encoded protein: CATGTPTNEKLFF.

The gene calls are TRBV9 and TRBJ2-3; D unclear. Germline V gene lookup returns CDR1 SGDLS and CDR2 YYNGEE. The CDR3 runs 13 residues. V was shortened by 0 bases and J by 9 bases, with 11 bases between the two germline ends. Here the CDR3 reads CASSVGSAETQYF. CDR3 sequence (DNA): TGTGCCAGCAGCGTAGGCTCCGCTGAGACGCAGTATTTT.

The chain is built from TRBV6-5 and TRBJ2-1; 7 positions match TRBD1. The CDR3 is 14 residues long. Trimming cost V 5 bases and J 4 bases; bases outside gene matches: 5. The V gene's germline CDR1 is MNHEY and CDR2 SVGAGI. CDR3 nucleotide sequence: TGTGCCAGCAGTCCCGGGACAGCTTACAATGAGCAGTTCTTC. Residues: CASSPGTAYNEQFF.

Only a few counts were recorded for this clone. The rearrangement joins TRBV29-1 to TRBJ2-3; D is uncertain. The CDR3 has 12 residues. Germline lookup yields CDR1 SQVTM and CDR2 ANQGSEA. V was pared by 4 bases and J by 6 bases, with 11 bases between. CDR3 sequence reads: CSVVRGSDTQYF. The CDR3 DNA reads as TGCAGCGTTGTCAGAGGATCGGATACGCAGTATTTT.

This chain uses TRBV5-8 with TRBJ1-3; D not resolved. Germline CDR1 is SGHTS and CDR2 is YDEGEE. This CDR3 contains 15 residues. Trimming took 4 bases from V and 0 from J, leaving 11 bases between them. Here the CDR3 DNA reads TGTGCCAGCAGCCTGTTCGCGGGCTCTGGAAACACCATATATTTT. Translation: CASSLFAGSGNTIYF.

The chain has TRBV28 and TRBJ1-1; 7 bases are shared with TRBD1. CDR1 is MDHEN, CDR2 SYDVKM, per germline. J gave up 0 bases and V 8 bases, and 9 bases lay outside the gene matches. The CDR3 consists of 15 residues. This chain's CDR3 is CASAGTDLMNTEAFF. The CDR3 region has the DNA TGTGCCAGCGCCGGGACAGACTTAATGAACACTGAAGCTTTCTTT. The full variable domain, with the rest looked up from reference TRBV28 and TRBJ1-1, is DVKVTQSSRYLVKRTGEKVFLECVQDMDHENMFWYRQDPGLGLRLIYFSYDVKMKEKGDIPEGYSVSREKKERFSLILESASTNQTSMYLCASAGTDLMNTEAFFGQGTRLTVV.

V gene TRBV5-6 combines with J gene TRBJ1-2; 7 nucleotides match TRBD1. The CDR3 contains 14 residues. Trimming took 4 bases from V and 8 from J; bases not matched to a gene: 11. CDR1 and CDR2 (germline): SGHDT, YYEEEE. CDR3 in amino acids: CASSPTDRLSGYTF. The CDR3 DNA reads TGTGCCAGCAGCCCGACGGACAGGTTGAGCGGCTACACCTTC.

This sequence joins TRBV6-1 and TRBJ1-4; weak D call: TRBD1 (6 bases). The length of the CDR3 is 16 residues. Trimming cost V 4 bases and J 5 bases, with 17 bases left between them. CDR1 MNHNS and CDR2 SASEGT come from the germline V gene. The CDR3 loop reads CASSAQRQAHNEKLFF. The CDR3 DNA is TGTGCCAGCAGTGCCCAAAGACAGGCGCACAATGAAAAACTGTTTTTT.

The gene calls are TRBV9 and TRBJ1-5; tentatively, D is TRBD1 (6 bases). The CDR3 contains 15 residues. V was pared by 0 bases and J by 3 bases, with 10 bases between. Germline V gene lookup returns CDR1 SGDLS and CDR2 YYNGEE. CDR3 DNA: TGTGCCAGCAGCGTAGGGTCAGGGGCCAATCAGCCCCAGCATTTT. It encodes CASSVGSGANQPQHF. The entire variable domain, with the rest obtained from reference TRBV9 and TRBJ1-5, is as follows: DSGVTQTPKHLITATGQRVTLRCSPRSGDLSVYWYQQSLDQGLQFLIQYYNGEERAKGNILERFSAQQFPDLHSELNLSSLELGDSALYFCASSVGSGANQPQHFGDGTRLSIL.

CDR3 DNA sequence: TGTGCCAGCAGTGATTACGTTGGGGCAGGGGGCCGTGTAGCTTTCTTT. It encodes CASSDYVGAGGRVAFF. The chain recombines TRBV2 with TRBJ1-1; 8 nucleotides align to TRBD1. The germline gives CDR1 SNHLY, CDR2 FYNNEI. Trimming at V came to 3 bases and at J to 10 bases, leaving 16 bases not matched to a gene. The CDR3 extends over 16 amino acids.

The rearrangement joins TRBV5-6 to TRBJ1-1; no clear D gene. The V and J ends lost 4 bases and 0 bases respectively, with 10 bases between them. The CDR3 spans 14 residues. CDR1 is SGHDT and CDR2 is YYEEEE in the germline V gene. The CDR3: CASSRRVVNTEAFF. Here the CDR3 DNA reads TGTGCCAGCAGCCGCCGGGTTGTGAACACTGAAGCTTTCTTT. Drawing the rest from reference TRBV5-6 and TRBJ1-1, the complete variable domain is DAGVTQSPTHLIKTRGQQVTLRCSPKSGHDTVSWYQQALGQGPQFIFQYYEEEERQRGNFPDRFSGHQFPNYSSELNVNALLLGDSALYLCASSRRVVNTEAFFGQGTRLTVV.

The chain uses TRBV30 and TRBJ1-4; D possibly corresponds to TRBD1 (6 bases). Germline V CDR1 and CDR2: GTSNPN, SVGIG (reference sequence). V lost 2 bases and J 8 bases, leaving 21 bases between the germline ends. The CDR3 extends over 16 amino acids. The CDR3 protein is CAWSPPGGGRREKLFF. CDR3 DNA: TGTGCCTGGAGTCCTCCCGGGGGGGGCCGGCGAGAAAAACTGTTTTTT.

The chain employs TRBV9 and TRBJ1-6; 12 bases align to TRBD1. Germline V gene sequence: CDR1 SGDLS, CDR2 YYNGEE. J was trimmed by 8 bases and V by 3 bases; bases with no gene match: 9. This CDR3 has 17 residues. This CDR3 reads CASSARDRGRIDSPLHF. The CDR3 nucleotides read TGTGCCAGCAGCGCCCGGGACAGGGGGCGTATAGATTCACCCCTCCACTTT.

The chain recombines TRBV19 with TRBJ1-3, with a tentative D call TRBD1 (5 bases). V was cut by 5 bases and J by 3 bases, with 11 bases left in between. This CDR3 has 14 residues. The germline V gene has CDR1 LNHDA and CDR2 SQIVND (reference sequence). CDR3 in amino acids: CASSPGGLGNTIYF. The CDR3 DNA reads TGTGCCAGTAGTCCCGGGGGTCTTGGAAACACCATATATTTT.

The chain is built from TRBV30 and TRBJ1-2; TRBD1 might be the D (5 bases). The germline V and J ends were trimmed by 3 bases and 6 bases, with 17 bases remaining between them. The V gene's germline CDR1 is GTSNPN and CDR2 SVGIG (reference sequence). There are 14 residues in the CDR3. The CDR3 spells CAWRDTSRLDGYTF. Written as DNA, the CDR3 is TGTGCCTGGAGGGACACATCCCGTTTGGATGGCTACACCTTC.

This clone was seen more than once but under ten times. CDR3: CASSQATSTGELFF. CDR3 nucleotide sequence: TGCGCCAGCAGCCAAGCCACTTCCACCGGGGAGCTGTTTTTT. The rearrangement links TRBV4-1 to TRBJ2-2, with D unclear. Trimming shortened V by 1 base and J by 4 bases, and 7 bases separated the two germline ends. This CDR3 has 14 amino acids. Germline V gene lookup returns CDR1 MGHRA and CDR2 YSYEKL.

This chain connects TRBV2 to TRBJ2-6, with TRBD1 matching over 9 bases. The CDR3 consists of 16 residues. Trimming cost V 6 bases and J 2 bases; bases outside gene matches: 5. Per the germline V gene, CDR1 is SNHLY and CDR2 is FYNNEI. The chain's CDR3 is CASRGDRAAGANVLTF. CDR3 nucleotides: TGTGCCAGCAGGGGGGACAGGGCTGCTGGGGCCAACGTCCTGACTTTC. The variable domain in full, with the rest retrieved from reference TRBV2 and TRBJ2-6, is EPEVTQTPSHQVTQMGQEVILRCVPISNHLYFYWYRQILGQKVEFLVSFYNNEISEKSEIFDDQFSVERPDGSNFTLKIRSTKLEDSAMYFCASRGDRAAGANVLTFGAGSRLTVL.

The chain uses TRBV3-1 (or the pseudogene TRBV3-2) and TRBJ1-6; 8 bases agree with TRBD1. Germline CDR1 reads LGHDT; CDR2 reads YNNKEL (reference sequence). V was clipped by 2 bases and J by 7 bases; unmatched bases: 4. This CDR3 region has 15 residues. CDR3 sequence reads: CASSQLGQGNSPLHF. CDR3 sequence (DNA): TGTGCCAGCAGCCAACTAGGACAGGGAAATTCACCCCTCCACTTT.

J is TRBJ2-1 and V is TRBV2; 12 bases map to TRBD2. J was trimmed by 9 bases and V by 1 base; bases with no gene match: 4. This CDR3 contains 15 residues. CDR1 SNHLY and CDR2 FYNNEI come from the germline V gene. The chain's CDR3 is CASSEELAGGGEQFF. The CDR3 DNA is TGTGCCAGCAGTGAAGAACTAGCGGGGGGTGGTGAGCAGTTCTTC.

The chain employs TRBV24-1 and TRBJ2-2, with D perhaps TRBD1 (5 bases). Deletions cut 2 bases from V and 2 bases from J, with 11 bases between. Germline lookup yields CDR1 KGHDR and CDR2 SFDVKD. This CDR3 region has 16 residues. In DNA form, the CDR3 reads TGTGCCACCAGTGATTCGTCCAGGGCCAACACCGGGGAGCTGTTTTTT. Protein sequence: CATSDSSRANTGELFF.

This clone has only a few counts. The chain combines TRBV2 with TRBJ1-1; TRBD1 aligns across 8 bases. Germline CDR1 is SNHLY and CDR2 is FYNNEI. Trimming at V came to 6 bases and at J to 4 bases, leaving 4 bases not matched to a gene. There are 13 residues in the CDR3. CDR3 residues: CASSQTGGTEAFF. The CDR3 DNA sequence: TGTGCCAGCAGCCAAACAGGGGGCACTGAAGCTTTCTTT.

The chain employs TRBV2 and TRBJ2-7; 10 positions agree with TRBD2. The CDR3 contains 14 residues. CDR1 is SNHLY and CDR2 is FYNNEI in the germline V gene. V was pared by 6 bases and J by 2 bases, with 4 bases of the junction left unmatched. The DNA of the CDR3 is TGTGCCAGCAGGGCTAGCGGGAGTGCCTACGAGCAGTACTTC. This sequence encodes CASRASGSAYEQYF.

Many counts were recorded for this clone. The chain combines TRBV25-1 with TRBJ2-7; 10 positions match TRBD1. The V and J ends lost 10 bases and 3 bases, in that order; junction bases with no gene match: 12. The CDR3 spans 15 residues. The V gene's germline CDR1 is MGHDK and CDR2 SYGVNS. CDR3 sequence: CATNEEDRGCYEQYF. Written as DNA, the CDR3 is TGTGCCACCAATGAAGAGGACAGGGGGTGCTACGAGCAGTACTTC.

The rearrangement links TRBV7-3 to TRBJ1-1; D ambiguous. V lost 1 base and J 3 bases, leaving 12 bases between the germline ends. The CDR3 has 15 residues. Germline CDR1 is SGHTA and CDR2 is FQGTGA. CDR3 DNA: TGTGCCAGCAGCTTAAAGGGCAGCGGGGACACTGAAGCTTTCTTT. This translates into CASSLKGSGDTEAFF.